This T cell receptor beta chain was sequenced for a study of blood T cell repertoires in COVID-19. At the level of the study: Acute-phase and convalescent COVID-19 samples originated in the United States, Italy and Spain.

Per the germline V gene, CDR1 is SNHLY and CDR2 is FYNNEI. This CDR3 is built from 15 residues. With 6 bases removed from V and 3 bases from J, the gap between germline ends came to 18 bases. Per the original data handling: Reference gene primer amplification gave nucleated cell count estimates. Using immunoSEQ multiplex PCR, the repertoire was profiled, and TCRdb retains in-frame clones only, with some absent. For V, J and clone size, that table is used; D and trimming come from the DNA. The repertoire holds 300,000 to 350,000 clones, with about nine tenths as singletons. Input material: peripheral blood. The sequence came from a man aged 18-30 years with active or convalescent COVID-19. V is TRBV2 and J is TRBJ2-7, with D possibly being TRBD1 (6 bases). CDR3 sequence reads: CASRNDRSKDYEQYF. For the CDR3, the DNA is TGTGCCAGCAGGAATGACAGGTCAAAGGACTACGAGCAGTACTTC. The complete variable domain, with remaining parts taken from reference TRBV2 and TRBJ2-7, reads EPEVTQTPSHQVTQMGQEVILRCVPISNHLYFYWYRQILGQKVEFLVSFYNNEISEKSEIFDDQFSVERPDGSNFTLKIRSTKLEDSAMYFCASRNDRSKDYEQYFGPGTRLTVT.